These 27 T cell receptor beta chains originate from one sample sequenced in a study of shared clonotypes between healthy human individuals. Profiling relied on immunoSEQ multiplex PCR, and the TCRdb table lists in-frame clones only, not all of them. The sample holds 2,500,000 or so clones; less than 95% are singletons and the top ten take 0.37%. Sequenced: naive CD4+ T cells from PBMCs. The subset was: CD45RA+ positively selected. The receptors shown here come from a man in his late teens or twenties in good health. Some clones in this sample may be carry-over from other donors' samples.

CDR3 region: CASSLPGIYYGYTF. CDR3 bases: TGTGCCAGCAGTTTACCAGGCATTTACTATGGCTACACCTTC. The V call is TRBV28, the J call TRBJ1-2, with unresolved D. With 2 bases removed from V and 3 bases from J, the gap between germline ends came to 10 bases. The CDR3 length is 14 residues. Germline V gene sequence: CDR1 MDHEN, CDR2 SYDVKM.

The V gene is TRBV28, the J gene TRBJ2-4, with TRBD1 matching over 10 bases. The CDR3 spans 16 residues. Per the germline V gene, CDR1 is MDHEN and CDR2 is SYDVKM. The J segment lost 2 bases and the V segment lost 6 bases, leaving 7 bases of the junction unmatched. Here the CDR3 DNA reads TGTGCCAGCAGACAGACAGGGGGCATTACCAAAAACATTCAGTACTTC. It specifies CASRQTGGITKNIQYF.

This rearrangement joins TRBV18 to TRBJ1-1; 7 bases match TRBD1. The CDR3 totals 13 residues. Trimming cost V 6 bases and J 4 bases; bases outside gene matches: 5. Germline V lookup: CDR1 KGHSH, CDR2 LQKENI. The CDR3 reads CASSRDRLTEAFF. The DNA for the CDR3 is TGTGCCAGCTCGCGGGACAGACTCACTGAAGCTTTCTTT.

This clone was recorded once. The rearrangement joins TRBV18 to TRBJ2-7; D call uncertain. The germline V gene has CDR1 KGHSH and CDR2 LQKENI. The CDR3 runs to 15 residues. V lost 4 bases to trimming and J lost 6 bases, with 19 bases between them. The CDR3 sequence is CASSQSSVGIGEQYF. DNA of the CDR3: TGTGCCAGCTCACAAAGTTCGGTAGGGATCGGCGAGCAGTACTTC.

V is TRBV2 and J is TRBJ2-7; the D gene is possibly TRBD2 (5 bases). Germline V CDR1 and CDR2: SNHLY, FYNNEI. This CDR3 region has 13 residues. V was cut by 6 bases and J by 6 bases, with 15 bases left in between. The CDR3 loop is CASRGSWGAEQYF. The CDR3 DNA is TGTGCCAGCAGGGGGAGTTGGGGAGCCGAGCAGTACTTC.

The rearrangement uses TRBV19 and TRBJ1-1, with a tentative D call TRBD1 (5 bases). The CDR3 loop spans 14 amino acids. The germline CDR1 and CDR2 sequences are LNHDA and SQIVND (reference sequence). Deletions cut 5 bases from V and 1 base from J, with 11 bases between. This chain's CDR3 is CASSPGDPNTEAFF. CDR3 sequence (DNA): TGTGCCAGTAGTCCCGGGGACCCGAACACTGAAGCTTTCTTT.

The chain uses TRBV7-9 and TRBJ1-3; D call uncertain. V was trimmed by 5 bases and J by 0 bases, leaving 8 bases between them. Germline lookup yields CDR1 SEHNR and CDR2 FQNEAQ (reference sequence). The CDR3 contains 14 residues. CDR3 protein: CASSREASGNTIYF. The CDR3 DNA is TGTGCCAGCAGCCGGGAGGCCTCTGGAAACACCATATATTTT.

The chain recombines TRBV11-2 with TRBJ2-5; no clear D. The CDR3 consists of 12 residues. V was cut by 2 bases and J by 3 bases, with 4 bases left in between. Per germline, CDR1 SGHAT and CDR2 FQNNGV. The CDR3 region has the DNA TGTGCCAGCAGCTTACTAGAAGAGACCCAGTACTTC. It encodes CASSLLEETQYF.

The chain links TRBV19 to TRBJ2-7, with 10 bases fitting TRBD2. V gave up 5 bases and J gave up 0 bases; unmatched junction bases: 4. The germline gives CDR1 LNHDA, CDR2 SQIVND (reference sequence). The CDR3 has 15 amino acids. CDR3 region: CASSLGLAASYEQYF. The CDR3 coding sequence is TGTGCCAGTAGTCTCGGACTAGCGGCCTCCTACGAGCAGTACTTC.

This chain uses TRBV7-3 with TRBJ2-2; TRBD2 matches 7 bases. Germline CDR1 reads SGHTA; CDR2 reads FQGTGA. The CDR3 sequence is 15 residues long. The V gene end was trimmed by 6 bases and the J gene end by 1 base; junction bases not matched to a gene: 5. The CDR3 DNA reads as TGTGCCAGCAGAGCTAGCGGAGGGAACACCGGGGAGCTGTTTTTT. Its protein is CASRASGGNTGELFF. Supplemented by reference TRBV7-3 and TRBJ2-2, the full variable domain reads GAGVSQTPSNKVTEKGKYVELRCDPISGHTALYWYRQSLGQGPEFLIYFQGTGAADDSGLPNDRFFAVRPEGSVSTLKIQRTERGDSAVYLCASRASGGNTGELFFGEGSRLTVL.

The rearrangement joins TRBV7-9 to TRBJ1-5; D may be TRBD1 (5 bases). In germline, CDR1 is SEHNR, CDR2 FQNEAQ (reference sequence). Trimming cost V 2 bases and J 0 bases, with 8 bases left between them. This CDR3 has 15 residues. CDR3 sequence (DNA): TGTGCCAGCAGCTTATCCGGACATAGCAATCAGCCCCAGCATTTT. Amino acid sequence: CASSLSGHSNQPQHF. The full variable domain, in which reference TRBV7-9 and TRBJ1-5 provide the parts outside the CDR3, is DTGVSQNPRHKITKRGQNVTFRCDPISEHNRLYWYRQTLGQGPEFLTYFQNEAQLEKSRLLSDRFSAERPKGSFSTLEIQRTEQGDSAMYLCASSLSGHSNQPQHFGDGTRLSIL.

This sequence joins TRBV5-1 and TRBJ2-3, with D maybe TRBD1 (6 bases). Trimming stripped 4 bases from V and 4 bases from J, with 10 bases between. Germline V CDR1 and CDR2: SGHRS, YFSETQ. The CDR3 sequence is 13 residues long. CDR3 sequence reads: CASSQDSADTQYF. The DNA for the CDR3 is TGCGCCAGCAGCCAGGACAGCGCAGATACGCAGTATTTT.

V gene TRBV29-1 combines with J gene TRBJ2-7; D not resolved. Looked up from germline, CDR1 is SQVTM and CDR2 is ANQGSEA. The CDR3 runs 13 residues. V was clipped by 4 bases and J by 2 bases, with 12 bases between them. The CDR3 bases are TGCAGCGTTGTATGGCAGCAGACCTACGAGCAGTACTTC. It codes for CSVVWQQTYEQYF.

The DNA of the CDR3 is TGTGCCAGCAGCCCCCGCGGGGCCCTTTCTGGGGCCAACGTCCTGACTTTC. This gives the protein CASSPRGALSGANVLTF. This chain connects TRBV11-2 to TRBJ2-6, with D maybe TRBD2 (6 bases). The CDR3 loop spans 17 amino acids. The V gene's germline CDR1 is SGHAT and CDR2 FQNNGV. V was cut by 5 bases and J by 1 base, with 15 bases left in between.

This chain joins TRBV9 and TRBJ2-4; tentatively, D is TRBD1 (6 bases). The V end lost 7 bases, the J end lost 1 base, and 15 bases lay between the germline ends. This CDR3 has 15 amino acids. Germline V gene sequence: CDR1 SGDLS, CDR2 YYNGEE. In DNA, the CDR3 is TGTGCCAGCTCAACAGGGATAAGGGCCAAAAACATTCAGTACTTC. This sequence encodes CASSTGIRAKNIQYF.

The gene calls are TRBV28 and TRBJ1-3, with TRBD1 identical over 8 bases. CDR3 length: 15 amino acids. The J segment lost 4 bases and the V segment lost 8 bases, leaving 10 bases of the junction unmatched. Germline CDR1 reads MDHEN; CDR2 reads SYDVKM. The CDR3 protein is CASYSGGAGGNTIYF. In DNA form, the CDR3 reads TGTGCCAGCTATTCAGGGGGCGCAGGAGGAAACACCATATATTTT.

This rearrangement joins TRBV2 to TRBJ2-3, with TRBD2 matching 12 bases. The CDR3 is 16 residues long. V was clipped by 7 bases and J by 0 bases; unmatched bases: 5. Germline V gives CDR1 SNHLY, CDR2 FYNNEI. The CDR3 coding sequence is TGTGCCAGCAACCCGACTAGCGGGAGAAGCACAGATACGCAGTATTTT. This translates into CASNPTSGRSTDTQYF.

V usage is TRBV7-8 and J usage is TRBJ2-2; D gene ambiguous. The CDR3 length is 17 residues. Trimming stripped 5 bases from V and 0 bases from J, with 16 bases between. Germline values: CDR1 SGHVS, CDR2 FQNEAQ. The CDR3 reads CASSPDLSTPNTGELFF. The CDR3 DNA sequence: TGTGCCAGCAGCCCCGATCTGAGCACCCCGAACACCGGGGAGCTGTTTTTT.

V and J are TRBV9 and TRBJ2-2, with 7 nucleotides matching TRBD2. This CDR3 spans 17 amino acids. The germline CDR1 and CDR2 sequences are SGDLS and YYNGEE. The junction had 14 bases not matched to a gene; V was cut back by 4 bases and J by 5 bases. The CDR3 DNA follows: TGTGCCAGCAGCCCTCGGGGGGTGACTAGTGGAACCGGGGAGCTGTTTTTT. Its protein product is CASSPRGVTSGTGELFF.

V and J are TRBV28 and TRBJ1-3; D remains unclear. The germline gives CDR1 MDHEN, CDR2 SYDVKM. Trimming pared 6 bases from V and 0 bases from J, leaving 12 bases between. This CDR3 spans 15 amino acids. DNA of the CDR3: TGTGCCAGCAGCCCCCGGCTCTTCTCTGGAAACACCATATATTTT. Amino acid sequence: CASSPRLFSGNTIYF.

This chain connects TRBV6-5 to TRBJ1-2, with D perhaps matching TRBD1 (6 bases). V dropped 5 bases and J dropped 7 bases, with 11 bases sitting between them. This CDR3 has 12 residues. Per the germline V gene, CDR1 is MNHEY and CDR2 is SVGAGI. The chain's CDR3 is CASSKGQGGYTF. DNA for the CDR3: TGTGCCAGCAGTAAGGGACAAGGTGGCTACACCTTC.

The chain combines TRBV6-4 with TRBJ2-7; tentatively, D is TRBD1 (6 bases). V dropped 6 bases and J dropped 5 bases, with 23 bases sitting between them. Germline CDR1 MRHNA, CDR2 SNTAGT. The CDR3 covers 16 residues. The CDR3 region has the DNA TGTGCCAGCAGACGCCCGGTGGGGGCCGCTCTGGACGAGCAGTACTTC. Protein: CASRRPVGAALDEQYF.

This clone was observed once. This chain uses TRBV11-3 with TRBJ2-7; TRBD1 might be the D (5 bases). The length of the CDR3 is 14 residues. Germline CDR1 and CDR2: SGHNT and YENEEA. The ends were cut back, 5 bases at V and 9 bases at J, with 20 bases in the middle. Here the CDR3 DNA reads TGTGCCAGCAGCCACGCAGGGATCCACATGAGGCAGTACTTC. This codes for CASSHAGIHMRQYF. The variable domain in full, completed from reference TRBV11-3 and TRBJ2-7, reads EAGVVQSPRYKIIEKKQPVAFWCNPISGHNTLYWYLQNLGQGPELLIRYENEEAVDDSQLPKDRFSAERLKGVDSTLKIQPAELGDSAVYLCASSHAGIHMRQYFGPGTRLTVT.

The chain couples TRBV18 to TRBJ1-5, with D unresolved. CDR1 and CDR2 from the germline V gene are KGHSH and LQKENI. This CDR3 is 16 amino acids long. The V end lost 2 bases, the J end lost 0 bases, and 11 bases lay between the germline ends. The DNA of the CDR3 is TGTGCCAGCTCACCAGGCGGGCCCCCTAGCAATCAGCCCCAGCATTTT. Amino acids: CASSPGGPPSNQPQHF.

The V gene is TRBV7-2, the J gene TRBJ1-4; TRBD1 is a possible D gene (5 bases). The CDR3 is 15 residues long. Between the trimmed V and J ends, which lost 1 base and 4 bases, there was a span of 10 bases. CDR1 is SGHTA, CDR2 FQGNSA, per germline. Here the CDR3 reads CASSLGRQFNEKLFF. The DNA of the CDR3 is TGTGCCAGCAGCTTAGGTCGACAGTTTAATGAAAAACTGTTTTTT.

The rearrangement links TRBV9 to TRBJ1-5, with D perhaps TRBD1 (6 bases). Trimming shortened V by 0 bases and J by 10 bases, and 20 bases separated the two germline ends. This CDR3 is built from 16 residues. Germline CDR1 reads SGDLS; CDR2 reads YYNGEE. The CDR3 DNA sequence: TGTGCCAGCAGCGTAGAGGTGGGGGCTGCTGTAAGTCCCCAGCATTTT. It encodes CASSVEVGAAVSPQHF.

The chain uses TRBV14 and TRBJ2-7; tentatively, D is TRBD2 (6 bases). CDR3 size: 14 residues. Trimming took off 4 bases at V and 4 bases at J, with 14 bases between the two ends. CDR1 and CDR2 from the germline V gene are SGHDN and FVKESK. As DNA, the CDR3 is TGTGCCAGCAGCCGCCTGGGGGGTCTGTACGAGCAGTACTTC. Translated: CASSRLGGLYEQYF. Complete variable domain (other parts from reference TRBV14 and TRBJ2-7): EAGVTQFPSHSVIEKGQTVTLRCDPISGHDNLYWYRRVMGKEIKFLLHFVKESKQDESGMPNNRFLAERTGGTYSTLKVQPAELEDSGVYFCASSRLGGLYEQYFGPGTRLTVT.